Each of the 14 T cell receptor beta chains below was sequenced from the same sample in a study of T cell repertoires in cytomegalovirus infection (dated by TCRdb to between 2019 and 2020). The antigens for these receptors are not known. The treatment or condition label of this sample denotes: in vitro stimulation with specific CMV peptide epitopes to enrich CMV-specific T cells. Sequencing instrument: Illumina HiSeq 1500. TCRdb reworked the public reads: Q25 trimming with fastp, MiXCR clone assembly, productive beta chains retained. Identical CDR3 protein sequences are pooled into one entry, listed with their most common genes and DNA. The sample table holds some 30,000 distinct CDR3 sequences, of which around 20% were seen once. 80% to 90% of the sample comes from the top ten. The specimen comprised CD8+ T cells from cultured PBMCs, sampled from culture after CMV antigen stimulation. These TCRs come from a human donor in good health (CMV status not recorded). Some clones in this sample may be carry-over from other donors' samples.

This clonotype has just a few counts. CDR3 sequence: CASSYGGTYEQYF. The CDR3 nucleotides read TGTGCCAGCAGTTACGGGGGGACCTACGAGCAGTACTTC. This chain links TRBV6-8 with TRBJ2-7; the D gene is possibly TRBD2 (6 bases). CDR3 size: 13 residues. Per the germline V gene, CDR1 is MNHGY and CDR2 is SAAAGT. Deletions cut 2 bases from V and 2 bases from J, with 7 bases between.

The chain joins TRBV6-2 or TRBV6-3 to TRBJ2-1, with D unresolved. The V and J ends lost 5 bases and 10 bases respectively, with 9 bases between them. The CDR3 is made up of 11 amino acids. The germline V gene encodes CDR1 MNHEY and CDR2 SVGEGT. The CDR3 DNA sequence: TGTGCCAGCAGTCTCGGAACCGAGCAGTTCTTC. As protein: CASSLGTEQFF.

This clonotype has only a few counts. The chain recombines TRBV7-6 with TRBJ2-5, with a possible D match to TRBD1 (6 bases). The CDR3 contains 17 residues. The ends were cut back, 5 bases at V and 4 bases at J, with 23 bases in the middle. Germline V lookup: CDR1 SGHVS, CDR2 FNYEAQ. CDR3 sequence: CASSVGLDSQESETQYF. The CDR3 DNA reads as TGTGCCAGCAGCGTTGGACTGGACAGTCAGGAGTCAGAGACCCAGTACTTC.

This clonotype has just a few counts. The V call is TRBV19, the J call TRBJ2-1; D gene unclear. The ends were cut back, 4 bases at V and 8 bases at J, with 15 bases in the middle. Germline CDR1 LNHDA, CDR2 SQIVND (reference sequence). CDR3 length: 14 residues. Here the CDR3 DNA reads TGTGCCAGTAGTACTTCCAGGCGGCTAGATGAGCAGTTCTTC. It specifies CASSTSRRLDEQFF. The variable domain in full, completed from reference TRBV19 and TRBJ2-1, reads DGGITQSPKYLFRKEGQNVTLSCEQNLNHDAMYWYRQDPGQGLRLIYYSQIVNDFQKGDIAEGYSVSREKKESFPLTVTSAQKNPTAFYLCASSTSRRLDEQFFGPGTRLTVL.

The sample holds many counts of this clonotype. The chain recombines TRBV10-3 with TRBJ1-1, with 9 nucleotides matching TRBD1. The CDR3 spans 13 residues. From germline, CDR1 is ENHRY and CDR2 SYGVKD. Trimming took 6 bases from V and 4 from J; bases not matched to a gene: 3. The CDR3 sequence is CAIRDRGSTEAFF. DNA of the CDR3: TGTGCCATCAGGGACAGGGGTTCCACTGAAGCTTTCTTT.

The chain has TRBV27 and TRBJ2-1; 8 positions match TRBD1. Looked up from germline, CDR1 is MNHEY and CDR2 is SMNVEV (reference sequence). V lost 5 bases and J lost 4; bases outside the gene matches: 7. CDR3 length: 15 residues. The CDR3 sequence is CASSPDRGGYNEQFF. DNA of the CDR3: TGTGCCAGCAGTCCAGACAGGGGCGGGTACAATGAGCAGTTCTTC.

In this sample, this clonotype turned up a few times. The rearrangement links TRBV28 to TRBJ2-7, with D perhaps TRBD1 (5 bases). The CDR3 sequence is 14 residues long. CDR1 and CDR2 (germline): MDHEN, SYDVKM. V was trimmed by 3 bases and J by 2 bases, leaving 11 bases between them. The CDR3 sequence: CASSLGQRPYEQYF. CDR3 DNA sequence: TGTGCCAGCAGTTTGGGGCAGCGACCCTACGAGCAGTACTTC. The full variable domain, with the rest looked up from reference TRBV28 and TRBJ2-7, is DVKVTQSSRYLVKRTGEKVFLECVQDMDHENMFWYRQDPGLGLRLIYFSYDVKMKEKGDIPEGYSVSREKKERFSLILESASTNQTSMYLCASSLGQRPYEQYFGPGTRLTVT.

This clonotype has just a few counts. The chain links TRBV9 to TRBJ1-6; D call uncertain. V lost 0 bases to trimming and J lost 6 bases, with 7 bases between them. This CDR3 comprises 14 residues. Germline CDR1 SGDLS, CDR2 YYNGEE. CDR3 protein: CASSVGGFNSPLHF. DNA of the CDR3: TGTGCCAGCAGCGTAGGCGGCTTTAATTCACCCCTCCACTTT.

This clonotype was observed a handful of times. The CDR3 DNA sequence: TGTGCCAGCAGCCCCCACCCCGGGACAGGCTACTACGAGCAGTACTTC. It specifies CASSPHPGTGYYEQYF. V gene TRBV7-9 combines with J gene TRBJ2-7; TRBD1 agrees at 8 bases. Per the germline V gene, CDR1 is SEHNR and CDR2 is FQNEAQ (reference sequence). There are 16 residues in the CDR3. The V segment lost 5 bases and the J segment 3 bases; nucleotides outside the gene matches: 12.

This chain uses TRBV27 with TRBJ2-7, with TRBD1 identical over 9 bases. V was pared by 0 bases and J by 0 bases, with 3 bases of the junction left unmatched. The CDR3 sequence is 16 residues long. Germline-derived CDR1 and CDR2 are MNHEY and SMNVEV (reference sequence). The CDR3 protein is CASSLSGQGRSYEQYF. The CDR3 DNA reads TGTGCCAGCAGTTTATCGGGACAGGGCCGCTCCTACGAGCAGTACTTC.

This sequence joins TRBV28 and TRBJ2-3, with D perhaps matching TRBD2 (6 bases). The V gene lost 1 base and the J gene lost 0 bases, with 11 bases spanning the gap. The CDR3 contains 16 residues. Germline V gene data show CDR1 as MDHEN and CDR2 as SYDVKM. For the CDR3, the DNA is TGTGCCAGCAGTTTATACGGCGGGACTAGCACAGATACGCAGTATTTT. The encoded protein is CASSLYGGTSTDTQYF. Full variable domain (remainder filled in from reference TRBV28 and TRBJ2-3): DVKVTQSSRYLVKRTGEKVFLECVQDMDHENMFWYRQDPGLGLRLIYFSYDVKMKEKGDIPEGYSVSREKKERFSLILESASTNQTSMYLCASSLYGGTSTDTQYFGPGTRLTVL.

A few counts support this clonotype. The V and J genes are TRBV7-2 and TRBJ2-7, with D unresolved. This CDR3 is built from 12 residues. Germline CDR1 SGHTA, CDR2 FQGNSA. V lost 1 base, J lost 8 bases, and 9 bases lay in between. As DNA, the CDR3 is TGTGCCAGCAGCTTAGGGTCCAAACAGCAGTACTTC. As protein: CASSLGSKQQYF.

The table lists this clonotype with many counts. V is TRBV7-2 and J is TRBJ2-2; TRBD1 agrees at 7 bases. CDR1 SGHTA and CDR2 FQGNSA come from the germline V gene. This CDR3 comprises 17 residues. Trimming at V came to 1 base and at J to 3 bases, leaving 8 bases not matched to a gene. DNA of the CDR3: TGTGCCAGCAGCTTAGGGAAGGGGGCGCGGGACACCGGGGAGCTGTTTTTT. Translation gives CASSLGKGARDTGELFF.

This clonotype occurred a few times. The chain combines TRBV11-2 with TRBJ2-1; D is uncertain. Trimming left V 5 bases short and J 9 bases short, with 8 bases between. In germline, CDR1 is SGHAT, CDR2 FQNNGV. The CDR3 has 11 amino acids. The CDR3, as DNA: TGTGCCAGCAGCGATAGAAGTGAGCAGTTCTTC. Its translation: CASSDRSEQFF.